The present T cell receptor beta chain was sequenced within a study of cytomegalovirus exposure and HLA in healthy donors. Looking at the study overall: Later analysis reported that the 130 or so validation repertoires shared the platform of the 650 to 700 first-cohort repertoires. Study results and caveats: Researchers reported that a few CMV-associated chains were confirmed in vitro as CMV antigen-specific.

With respect to this clone: Its antigen is not identified.

TCRdb's table, derived via immunoSEQ multiplex PCR, lists solely in-frame clones and lacks some. Counted here are 150,000 to 200,000 clones, 84% occurring once; the ten biggest clones make up roughly a tenth. Sequenced material: PBMCs. The clonotype originates from a man aged 25 to 40 in good health and CMV-seropositive.

CDR3 DNA: TGTGCCAGCAGATCCCCCAGGCAGGGGAACGACGAGCAGTACTTC. As protein: CASRSPRQGNDEQYF. This chain uses TRBV7-2 with TRBJ2-7; tentatively, D is TRBD1 (6 bases). Germline CDR1 SGHTA, CDR2 FQGNSA. The CDR3 covers 15 residues. The V end lost 6 bases, the J end lost 5 bases, and 20 bases lay between the germline ends.